This T cell receptor beta chain comes out of a study of blood T cell repertoires in COVID-19. The CDR3 is 12 residues long. Trimming removed 9 bases at V and 4 bases at J, with 12 bases between. How the authors handled the data: Researchers report that nucleated cell counts were estimated from reference gene primer amplification. The repertoire was sequenced with immunoSEQ multiplex PCR; TCRdb's copy has only in-frame clones and lacks some. The V and J calls and the clone size are those of that table, but D and trimming were determined from the DNA. Among over 300,000 clones listed, about 83% were seen once.

This rearrangement joins TRBV12-3 or TRBV12-4 to TRBJ1-2, with a tentative D call TRBD1 (6 bases). Sequencing used peripheral blood. This TCR came from a woman aged 50 to 60 with acute or convalescent COVID-19. Here the CDR3 DNA reads TGTGCCAGTAGGCGGACAGCCTATGGCTACACCTTC. Translation: CASRRTAYGYTF.